Listed here are 30 T cell receptor beta chains from one sample, sequenced in a study of cytomegalovirus exposure and HLA in healthy donors. The primer mix had 60 Vbeta and 13 Jbeta primers. Data came from immunoSEQ multiplex PCR; TCRdb stores just in-frame clones and leaves some out. Counted here are tens of thousands of clones, 75% to 85% occurring once; the ten biggest clones make up roughly 15%. The material sequenced was PBMCs. The receptors stem from a woman aged 35 to 49 in good health and CMV-seropositive.

Of note for this clone: An end of the junction does not agree with germline; a read error may underlie this. The V call is TRBV7-9, the J call TRBJ2-7; tentatively, D is TRBD2 (5 bases). The CDR3 spans 12 residues. From germline, CDR1 is SEHNR and CDR2 FQNEAQ (reference sequence). The CDR3 DNA reads as TGTTCCAGCAGCTCGGGGTTTTACGAGCAGTACTTC. Protein product: CSSSSGFYEQYF.

The chain joins TRBV27 to TRBJ2-7; D may be TRBD1 (6 bases). The V end lost 5 bases, the J end lost 5 bases, and 16 bases lay between the germline ends. From germline, CDR1 is MNHEY and CDR2 SMNVEV (reference sequence). The CDR3 has 14 amino acids. The CDR3 here is CASSLGQPAHEQYF. CDR3 DNA sequence: TGTGCCAGCAGTCTAGGACAGCCGGCCCACGAGCAGTACTTC.

This CDR3 reads CASGLGSPGPLDRGQVPYEQYF. CDR3 sequence (DNA): TGTGCTAGTGGTTTGGGTTCCCCAGGCCCGTTGGACAGGGGCCAAGTTCCCTACGAGCAGTACTTC. The rearrangement uses TRBV12-5 and TRBJ2-7, with 9 bases matching TRBD1. Unmatched junction bases numbered 24, after V lost 1 base and J lost 2 bases. This CDR3 is 22 amino acids long. Germline-derived CDR1 and CDR2 are LGHNT and FRNRAP.

The rearrangement uses TRBV7-9 and TRBJ2-1; D unclear. The CDR3 loop spans 17 amino acids. V was cut by 4 bases and J by 0 bases, with 16 bases left in between. Germline CDR1 SEHNR, CDR2 FQNEAQ (reference sequence). The chain's CDR3 is CASSSNPLLSSYNEQFF. CDR3 nucleotides: TGTGCCAGCAGCTCCAACCCCTTACTGAGCTCCTACAATGAGCAGTTCTTC.

CDR3 amino acids: CAISEGGVEKLFF. The CDR3 DNA is TGTGCCATCAGTGAAGGGGGCGTCGAAAAACTGTTTTTT. The rearrangement joins TRBV10-3 to TRBJ1-4; 7 bases fit TRBD1. Germline CDR1 and CDR2: ENHRY and SYGVKD. The length of the CDR3 is 13 residues. Trimming cost V 3 bases and J 8 bases; bases outside gene matches: 3.

CDR3 bases: TGCGCCAGCAGCCTTCAGGCGTTATCCCCCACTGAAGCTTTCTTT. It is translated as CASSLQALSPTEAFF. The chain couples TRBV4-3 to TRBJ1-1; D call uncertain. The CDR3 has 15 amino acids. The germline V and J ends were trimmed by 4 bases and 4 bases, with 16 bases remaining between them. In germline, CDR1 is LGHNA, CDR2 YSLEER.

This clone was seen just once. The chain couples TRBV15 to TRBJ2-3, with D unclear. This CDR3 is built from 11 residues. The germline V gene has CDR1 LNHNV and CDR2 YYDKDF (reference sequence). V gave up 7 bases and J gave up 4 bases, with 6 bases separating them. CDR3 amino acids: CATTLSDTQYF. The CDR3 DNA follows: TGTGCCACCACCCTTTCAGATACGCAGTATTTT. Variable domain in full (rest from reference TRBV15 and TRBJ2-3): DAMVIQNPRYQVTQFGKPVTLSCSQTLNHNVMYWYQQKSSQAPKLLFHYYDKDFNNEADTPDNFQSRRPNTSFCFLDIRSPGLGDTAMYLCATTLSDTQYFGPGTRLTVL.

The CDR3 coding sequence is TGTGCCAGCAGTACCACCCCGGGGACAGGAAACATTCAGTACTTC. Encoded protein: CASSTTPGTGNIQYF. V gene TRBV6-4 combines with J gene TRBJ2-4; TRBD1 aligns across 8 bases. In germline, CDR1 is MRHNA, CDR2 SNTAGT. The CDR3 has 15 amino acids. The junction had 9 bases not matched to a gene; V was cut back by 5 bases and J by 6 bases.

In its sample, this clone was seen a few times. The chain combines TRBV19 with TRBJ2-7, with D unresolved. V was clipped by 6 bases and J by 2 bases, with 17 bases between them. CDR3 length: 15 residues. Germline loops: CDR1 LNHDA, CDR2 SQIVND (reference sequence). The CDR3 DNA follows: TGTGCCAGTAGGACCTTAGCCAATGGCCCCTACGAGCAGTACTTC. This gives the protein CASRTLANGPYEQYF.

A single count supports this clone. CDR3 nucleotide sequence: TGCGCCAGCAGCCAACTCTCGGAGGCCTACGAGCAGTACTTC. This codes for CASSQLSEAYEQYF. V is TRBV4-1 and J is TRBJ2-7, with D maybe TRBD2 (5 bases). This CDR3 spans 14 amino acids. The germline CDR1 and CDR2 sequences are MGHRA and YSYEKL. The V end lost 2 bases, the J end lost 2 bases, and 10 bases lay between the germline ends.

The chain carries TRBV14 and TRBJ2-7, with 8 bases fitting TRBD2. Germline V CDR1 and CDR2: SGHDN, FVKESK. V shed 2 bases and J 4 bases; nucleotides not matched to a gene: 4. This CDR3 region has 14 residues. The CDR3 region has the DNA TGTGCCAGCAGCCAAAACGGGAGGGGGTACGAGCAGTACTTC. It codes for CASSQNGRGYEQYF.

In this sample, this clone turned up once. An end of the junction differs from the germline gene, which may be a read error. CDR3 protein: CASSSDGLYGYSF. For the CDR3, the DNA is TGTGCCAGCAGCTCGGACGGACTCTATGGCTACTCCTTC. The gene calls are TRBV5-4 and TRBJ1-2; D unclear. This CDR3 has 13 amino acids. Looked up from germline, CDR1 is SGHNT and CDR2 is YYREEE (reference sequence).

This clone was seen only a few times. The V and J genes are TRBV9 and TRBJ1-4; TRBD1 is a possible D gene (5 bases). The V and J ends lost 2 bases and 5 bases respectively, with 10 bases between them. Germline assignment: CDR1 SGDLS and CDR2 YYNGEE. This CDR3 is 14 amino acids long. The CDR3 region has the DNA TGTGCCAGCAGCGTTGGGCGGGGGAATGAAAAACTGTTTTTT. It is translated as CASSVGRGNEKLFF.

This chain connects TRBV5-1 to TRBJ1-1, with 7 bases aligning to TRBD1. V was pared by 5 bases and J by 2 bases, with 6 bases of the junction left unmatched. The CDR3 is made up of 14 amino acids. CDR1 and CDR2 (germline): SGHRS, YFSETQ. CDR3 amino acids: CASRLQGQNTEAFF. The CDR3 nucleotides are TGCGCCAGCAGGTTACAGGGGCAAAACACTGAAGCTTTCTTT.

The rearrangement joins TRBV19 to TRBJ1-1; D is unclear. The CDR3 loop spans 14 amino acids. Per the germline V gene, CDR1 is LNHDA and CDR2 is SQIVND (reference sequence). Trimming stripped 6 bases from V and 2 bases from J, with 13 bases between. As DNA, the CDR3 is TGTGCCAGTAGGAGTCGGGATTTTAACACTGAAGCTTTCTTT. This codes for CASRSRDFNTEAFF.

The chain recombines TRBV7-2 with TRBJ1-5; no reliable D call. Looked up from germline, CDR1 is SGHTA and CDR2 is FQGNSA. V gave up 5 bases and J gave up 0 bases, with 11 bases separating them. The CDR3 runs 15 residues. The CDR3 sequence is CASSARGNSNQPQHF. For the CDR3, the DNA is TGTGCCAGCAGCGCCCGAGGGAATAGCAATCAGCCCCAGCATTTT.

This clone came up once. The chain recombines TRBV7-2 with TRBJ2-1, with D maybe TRBD2 (5 bases). This CDR3 spans 15 amino acids. CDR1 is SGHTA and CDR2 is FQGNSA in the germline V gene. Trimming removed 1 base from V and 7 bases from J, with 14 bases in between. The CDR3 DNA follows: TGTGCCAGCAGCTTAGAACCCAGCGGCATGAATGAGCAGTTCTTC. Amino acids: CASSLEPSGMNEQFF.

The chain employs TRBV4-2 and TRBJ1-5; D gene unclear. The CDR3 spans 16 residues. Trimming took off 1 base at V and 2 bases at J, with 12 bases between the two ends. CDR1 is LGHNA and CDR2 is YNFKEQ in the germline V gene. CDR3 region: CASSQVSGSGNQPQHF. The CDR3 nucleotides are TGTGCCAGCAGCCAAGTCTCAGGATCGGGCAATCAGCCCCAGCATTTT.

The chain links TRBV5-5 to TRBJ2-3, with TRBD1 matching 10 bases. Germline CDR1 and CDR2: SGHKS and YYEKEE (reference sequence). The CDR3 has 18 residues. Trimming took 4 bases from V and 1 from J; bases not matched to a gene: 12. In nucleotides, the CDR3 is TGTGCCAGCAGCCTATCCTGGGACAGGGGTTTTGGCACAGATACGCAGTATTTT. Translation gives CASSLSWDRGFGTDTQYF.

The genes are TRBV25-1 and TRBJ2-2, with TRBD1 identical over 10 bases. The CDR3 has 18 residues. Trimming cost V 1 base and J 4 bases; bases outside gene matches: 9. Germline V gene data show CDR1 as MGHDK and CDR2 as SYGVNS. The CDR3 spells CASSELGWGQGSTGELFF. The CDR3 DNA reads TGTGCCAGCAGTGAATTGGGTTGGGGACAGGGGTCCACCGGGGAGCTGTTTTTT.

The V gene is TRBV7-2, the J gene TRBJ2-7; D might be TRBD2 (6 bases). Looked up from germline, CDR1 is SGHTA and CDR2 is FQGNSA. This CDR3 is built from 14 residues. Trimming removed 3 bases at V and 0 bases at J, with 9 bases between. CDR3: CASSFSTSSYEQYF. In DNA form, the CDR3 reads TGTGCCAGCAGCTTTTCGACTAGCTCCTACGAGCAGTACTTC.

This chain connects TRBV7-8 to TRBJ1-2, with 10 bases fitting TRBD1. Trimming cost V 5 bases and J 1 base; bases outside gene matches: 4. CDR1 SGHVS and CDR2 FQNEAQ come from the germline V gene. The CDR3 loop spans 15 amino acids. The CDR3 protein is CASSPRDRGNYGYTF. In DNA, the CDR3 is TGTGCCAGCAGCCCCCGGGACAGGGGTAACTATGGCTACACCTTC.

J is TRBJ1-5 and V is TRBV5-5; D ambiguous. This CDR3 is built from 15 residues. The germline gives CDR1 SGHKS, CDR2 YYEKEE (reference sequence). Trimming took off 4 bases at V and 2 bases at J, with 13 bases between the two ends. The CDR3 region has the DNA TGTGCCAGCAGCCCTTTGGGAGGAGGCAATCAGCCCCAGCATTTT. As protein: CASSPLGGGNQPQHF.

The chain carries TRBV9 and TRBJ2-7; TRBD1 is a possible D gene (5 bases). In germline, CDR1 is SGDLS, CDR2 YYNGEE. This CDR3 comprises 13 residues. Trimming pared 2 bases from V and 7 bases from J, leaving 13 bases between. In DNA form, the CDR3 reads TGTGCCAGCAGCGTGGACCTGAAGGGGGAGCAGTACTTC. It is translated as CASSVDLKGEQYF.

Here the CDR3 DNA reads TGTGCCAGCAGCCCGGGCGGGGGAAACACCATATATTTT. The encoded protein is CASSPGGGNTIYF. The J gene is TRBJ1-3, the V gene TRBV6-5; D gene ambiguous. Germline CDR1 MNHEY, CDR2 SVGAGI. There are 13 residues in the CDR3. Trimming pared 6 bases from V and 4 bases from J, leaving 10 bases between.

The rearrangement uses TRBV6-1 and TRBJ2-7, with TRBD2 identical over 7 bases. Trimming cost V 1 base and J 3 bases; bases outside gene matches: 6. CDR3 length equals 15 residues. Germline CDR1 MNHNS, CDR2 SASEGT. Written as DNA, the CDR3 is TGTGCCAGCAGTGAAGGGGGGGGTTTTATCTACGAGCAGTACTTC. Translating gives CASSEGGGFIYEQYF.

This chain connects TRBV6-5 to TRBJ2-1, with 7 bases lining up with TRBD1. The CDR3 spans 15 residues. Per the germline V gene, CDR1 is MNHEY and CDR2 is SVGAGI. The V gene end was trimmed by 5 bases and the J gene end by 7 bases; junction bases not matched to a gene: 11. The CDR3 loop is CASSGQGQVGNEQFF. In DNA form, the CDR3 reads TGTGCCAGCAGTGGCCAAGGACAGGTCGGGAATGAGCAGTTCTTC.

This clone was counted only a few times. The chain carries TRBV7-6 and TRBJ1-1, with TRBD1 matching 8 bases. The CDR3 is made up of 14 amino acids. Germline CDR1 SGHVS, CDR2 FNYEAQ. V lost 1 base to trimming and J lost 4 bases; unmatched junction nucleotides: 2. CDR3 DNA: TGTGCCAGCAGCTTAGACAGGGGGAGCACTGAAGCTTTCTTT. Protein sequence: CASSLDRGSTEAFF.

The V gene is TRBV5-6, the J gene TRBJ1-1; maybe TRBD1 (5 bases). Trimming pared 4 bases from V and 4 bases from J, leaving 14 bases between. Germline V gene data show CDR1 as SGHDT and CDR2 as YYEEEE. The CDR3 is 14 residues long. CDR3 sequence: CASSRGGVGTEAFF. As DNA, the CDR3 is TGTGCCAGCAGCCGGGGGGGGGTTGGCACTGAAGCTTTCTTT.

The chain recombines TRBV6-5 with TRBJ2-1, with 8 bases lining up with TRBD2. The V and J ends lost 5 bases and 7 bases, in that order; junction bases with no gene match: 4. The CDR3 extends over 13 amino acids. Looked up from germline, CDR1 is MNHEY and CDR2 is SVGAGI. DNA of the CDR3: TGTGCCAGCAGTAGCGGGAGCAGGAATGAGCAGTTCTTC. This encodes CASSSGSRNEQFF.